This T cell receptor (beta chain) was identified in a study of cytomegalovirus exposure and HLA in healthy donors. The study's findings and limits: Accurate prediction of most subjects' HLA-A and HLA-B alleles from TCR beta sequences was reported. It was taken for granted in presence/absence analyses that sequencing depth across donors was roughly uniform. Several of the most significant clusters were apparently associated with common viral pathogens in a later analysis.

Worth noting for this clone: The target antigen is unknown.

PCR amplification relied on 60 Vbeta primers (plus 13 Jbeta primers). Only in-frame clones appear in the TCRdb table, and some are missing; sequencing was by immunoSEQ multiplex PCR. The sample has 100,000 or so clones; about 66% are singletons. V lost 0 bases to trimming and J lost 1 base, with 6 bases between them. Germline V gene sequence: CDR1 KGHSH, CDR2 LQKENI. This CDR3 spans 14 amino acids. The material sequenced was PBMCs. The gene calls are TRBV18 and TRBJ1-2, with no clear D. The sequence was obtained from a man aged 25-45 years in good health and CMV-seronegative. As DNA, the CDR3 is TGTGCCAGCTCACCACCGGCGGGTAACTATGGCTACACCTTC. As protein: CASSPPAGNYGYTF.